The clone carrying this TCR beta chain has more than one count but fewer than ten. Antigen: not known. Template material for TCR beta VDJ and CDR3 profiling consisted of genomic DNA. TCRdb re-analysed the reads in MiXCR, keeping a single row per CDR3 protein. The sample includes some 410,000 distinct CDR3 sequences, about two thirds of them seen just once. Germline V gene sequence: CDR1 ENHRY, CDR2 SYGVKD. The CDR3 consists of 14 residues. Trimming cost V 11 bases and J 7 bases; bases outside gene matches: 10. The record originates from a study of CD8+CD57+ T cells in acquired aplastic anemia. Study as a whole: 3.2 ug was the average amount of DNA from sorted CD4+ and CD8+ cells. Healthy donors yielded some 9.9 million CD4+ cell reads on average.

Whole-study results and caveats: For CD8+ Simpson's diversity, patients and controls showed no significant difference. Patients and controls turned out to have roughly 30 CD8+ CDR3 sequences in common.

This TCR was sampled from a human donor in good health, serving as a control. The chain combines TRBV10-3 with TRBJ1-6, with TRBD1 matching 8 bases. The sample comprised sorted CD4+, CD8+, or CD8+CD57+ T cells (not recorded which) from PBMCs. The CDR3 DNA is TGTGCCGTCGCGCAGGGGGCGCGGAATTCACCCCTCCACTTT. Its translation: CAVAQGARNSPLHF.